These T cell receptor beta chains were read from a single sample in a study of cytomegalovirus exposure and HLA in healthy donors. Method: immunoSEQ multiplex PCR; TCRdb's copy keeps in-frame clones and lacks some. The table includes some 170,000 clones, around 79% detected once. Sequenced sample: PBMCs. Source of these receptors: a man aged 40-49 years in good health and CMV-seropositive. Each CDR3 is given with its conserved first and last residue. Fields, in order: D gene, clone size, V gene, J gene, CDR3 DNA, CDR3 protein. The D gene is left open where the match is weak. Clone size appears in some rows only: once, few, many, or a class for an expanded clone.

d_call: TRBD2; clone_size: -; v_call: TRBV6-5; j_call: TRBJ2-7; cdr3_nt: TGTGCCAGCAGCAGACTAGCGGGAGCCTCCTACGAGCAGTACTTC; cdr3_aa: CASSRLAGASYEQYF
d_call: -; clone_size: once; v_call: TRBV2; j_call: TRBJ1-2; cdr3_nt: TGTGCCAGCAGTGCCCTTGGCTCCCCGAATGGCTACACCTTC; cdr3_aa: CASSALGSPNGYTF
d_call: -; clone_size: once; v_call: TRBV28; j_call: TRBJ1-4; cdr3_nt: TGTGCCAGCAGTTTAGGGGGCTCGGGAAATGAAAAACTGTTTTTT; cdr3_aa: CASSLGGSGNEKLFF
d_call: TRBD2; clone_size: -; v_call: TRBV28; j_call: TRBJ2-7; cdr3_nt: TGTGCCAGCAGGGCCGGGACTAGCGGGAGGTACGAGCAGTACTTC; cdr3_aa: CASRAGTSGRYEQYF
d_call: -; clone_size: -; v_call: TRBV6-5; j_call: TRBJ2-1; cdr3_nt: TGTGCCAGCAGCCCCGCCGGTAGCTTCTACAATGAGCAGTTCTTC; cdr3_aa: CASSPAGSFYNEQFF
d_call: TRBD1; clone_size: -; v_call: TRBV7-9; j_call: TRBJ1-3; cdr3_nt: TGTGCCAGCAGCGTGGACAGGTGGAACTCTGGAAACACCATATATTTT; cdr3_aa: CASSVDRWNSGNTIYF
d_call: TRBD1; clone_size: few; v_call: TRBV19; j_call: TRBJ1-1; cdr3_nt: TGTGCCAGTAGTATTCGGACAGGCACTCCCGAAGCTTTCTTT; cdr3_aa: CASSIRTGTPEAFF
d_call: TRBD1; clone_size: -; v_call: TRBV6-5; j_call: TRBJ2-7; cdr3_nt: TGTGCCAGCTTCGGACAGGGGGCATGCGAGCAGTACTTC; cdr3_aa: CASFGQGACEQYF
d_call: TRBD2; clone_size: -; v_call: TRBV7-3; j_call: TRBJ2-1; cdr3_nt: TGTGCCAGCAGCTTAATGGTGGGACTAGAGGATGAGCAGTTCTTC; cdr3_aa: CASSLMVGLEDEQFF
d_call: -; clone_size: -; v_call: TRBV5-1; j_call: TRBJ2-4; cdr3_nt: TGCGCCAGCAGGAAACAGGGGGAGGGAAACATTCAGTACTTC; cdr3_aa: CASRKQGEGNIQYF
d_call: -; clone_size: -; v_call: TRBV20-1; j_call: TRBJ2-3; cdr3_nt: TGCAGTGCTAGATCAGGGATCACGCAGTATTTT; cdr3_aa: CSARSGITQYF
d_call: TRBD2; clone_size: once; v_call: TRBV2; j_call: TRBJ2-3; cdr3_nt: TGTGCCAGCAGTGGGGTAGCGGGAAGCACAGATACGCAGTATTTT; cdr3_aa: CASSGVAGSTDTQYF
d_call: -; clone_size: -; v_call: TRBV5-4; j_call: TRBJ2-3; cdr3_nt: TGTGCCAGCAGCTTGGATGTCCAGGGGACAGATACGCAGTATTTT; cdr3_aa: CASSLDVQGTDTQYF
d_call: -; clone_size: few; v_call: TRBV7-9; j_call: TRBJ1-5; cdr3_nt: TGTGCCAGCAGCGGGGAGCTTTATAGCAATCAGCCCCAGCATTTT; cdr3_aa: CASSGELYSNQPQHF
d_call: -; clone_size: few; v_call: TRBV6-5; j_call: TRBJ2-1; cdr3_nt: TGTGCCAGCAGCCCCCCCAGTGTTGATGAGCAGTTCTTC; cdr3_aa: CASSPPSVDEQFF
d_call: TRBD2; clone_size: -; v_call: TRBV5-8; j_call: TRBJ2-7; cdr3_nt: TGTGCCAGCAGCTTTTTTGGTGGCGGGGGCTCCTACGAGCAGTACTTC; cdr3_aa: CASSFFGGGGSYEQYF
d_call: -; clone_size: -; v_call: TRBV28; j_call: TRBJ1-4; cdr3_nt: TGTGCCAGCAGCCAGAGGAATGAAAAACTGTTTTTT; cdr3_aa: CASSQRNEKLFF
d_call: -; clone_size: -; v_call: TRBV19; j_call: TRBJ2-3; cdr3_nt: TGTGCCAGTAGTGTGGGGCCTAGCGAGATCACAGATACGCAGTATTTT; cdr3_aa: CASSVGPSEITDTQYF
d_call: -; clone_size: -; v_call: TRBV30; j_call: TRBJ1-1; cdr3_nt: TGTGCCGGGCATAACACTGAAGCTTTCTTT; cdr3_aa: CAGHNTEAFF
d_call: -; clone_size: -; v_call: TRBV5-4; j_call: TRBJ2-7; cdr3_nt: TGTGCCAGCAGCTTTAAGGGGCTAGCCTACGAGCAGTACTTC; cdr3_aa: CASSFKGLAYEQYF
d_call: -; clone_size: -; v_call: TRBV18; j_call: TRBJ2-7; cdr3_nt: TGTGCCAGCTCACCCGGTAACTCCTACGAGCAGTACTTC; cdr3_aa: CASSPGNSYEQYF
d_call: TRBD1; clone_size: once; v_call: TRBV2; j_call: TRBJ1-5; cdr3_nt: TGTGCCAGCAGTGACGGACAGGGGATGACTCAGCCCCAGCATTTT; cdr3_aa: CASSDGQGMTQPQHF
d_call: -; clone_size: -; v_call: TRBV5-1; j_call: TRBJ1-4; cdr3_nt: TGCGCCAGCACCAGGCGTCCTAATGAAAAACTGTTTTTT; cdr3_aa: CASTRRPNEKLFF
d_call: TRBD2; clone_size: once; v_call: TRBV5-1; j_call: TRBJ2-2; cdr3_nt: TGCGCCAGCAGCACTAGCGGGCTTGCCGGGGAGCTGTTTTTT; cdr3_aa: CASSTSGLAGELFF
d_call: -; clone_size: few; v_call: TRBV5-4; j_call: TRBJ2-6; cdr3_nt: TGTGCCAGCAGCTCCCGGGACACGGTCTCTGGGGCCAACGTCCTGACTTTC; cdr3_aa: CASSSRDTVSGANVLTF
d_call: -; clone_size: -; v_call: TRBV5-1; j_call: TRBJ2-1; cdr3_nt: TGCGCCAGCAGCTTGAGAGAACAGGGCTCCTACAATGAGCAGTTCTTC; cdr3_aa: CASSLREQGSYNEQFF
d_call: -; clone_size: -; v_call: TRBV18; j_call: TRBJ1-1; cdr3_nt: TGTGCCAGCTCACAGGGGCCGGACACTGAAGCTTTCTTT; cdr3_aa: CASSQGPDTEAFF
d_call: -; clone_size: -; v_call: TRBV10-3; j_call: TRBJ2-3; cdr3_nt: TGTGCCATCAGGGAGGGGGGGTCAGATACGCAGTATTTT; cdr3_aa: CAIREGGSDTQYF
d_call: -; clone_size: -; v_call: TRBV10-3; j_call: TRBJ2-1; cdr3_nt: TGTGCCATCAGGGGTGTACAGGGGGGGTACAATGAGCAGTTCTTC; cdr3_aa: CAIRGVQGGYNEQFF
d_call: TRBD1; clone_size: -; v_call: TRBV9; j_call: TRBJ2-7; cdr3_nt: TGTGCCAGCAGCGTAGAGGCAGGGGGCTTGAGGGAGCAGTACTTC; cdr3_aa: CASSVEAGGLREQYF
d_call: TRBD1; clone_size: -; v_call: TRBV18; j_call: TRBJ2-1; cdr3_nt: TGTGCCAGCTCACCGGTGACGCGGGACAGGTCCACTGGTGAGCAGTTCTTC; cdr3_aa: CASSPVTRDRSTGEQFF
d_call: -; clone_size: -; v_call: TRBV5-1; j_call: TRBJ2-1; cdr3_nt: TGCGCCAGCAGCTCCGGGCGGGGTGATGAGCAGTTCTTC; cdr3_aa: CASSSGRGDEQFF
d_call: TRBD1; clone_size: once; v_call: TRBV28; j_call: TRBJ2-2; cdr3_nt: TGTGCCAGCCAGACAGGGGCCGGGGAGCTGTTTTTT; cdr3_aa: CASQTGAGELFF
d_call: -; clone_size: -; v_call: TRBV7-3; j_call: TRBJ1-1; cdr3_nt: TGTGCCAGCAGCACCCAGGGTATCACTGAAGCTTTCTTT; cdr3_aa: CASSTQGITEAFF
d_call: TRBD2; clone_size: -; v_call: TRBV4-1; j_call: TRBJ2-5; cdr3_nt: TGCGCCAGCAGCTTCGGACTAGCGGGAGATGGGACCCAGTACTTC; cdr3_aa: CASSFGLAGDGTQYF
d_call: -; clone_size: -; v_call: TRBV11-2; j_call: TRBJ2-1; cdr3_nt: TGTGCCAGCACCTTATCGGCGGGAAGGGACAATGAGCAGTTCTTC; cdr3_aa: CASTLSAGRDNEQFF
d_call: TRBD2; clone_size: -; v_call: TRBV14; j_call: TRBJ2-1; cdr3_nt: TGTGCCAGCAGCCAACTAGCGGGACGATATGAGCAGTTCTTC; cdr3_aa: CASSQLAGRYEQFF
d_call: TRBD2; clone_size: few; v_call: TRBV9; j_call: TRBJ2-7; cdr3_nt: TGTGCCAGCAGCGTTAGCGGGAACTCCTACGAGCAGTACTTC; cdr3_aa: CASSVSGNSYEQYF
d_call: -; clone_size: -; v_call: TRBV7-9; j_call: TRBJ2-5; cdr3_nt: TGTGCCAGCACTCCGGGGTTGATGGAGACCCAGTACTTC; cdr3_aa: CASTPGLMETQYF
d_call: -; clone_size: -; v_call: TRBV10-2; j_call: TRBJ1-1; cdr3_nt: TGCGCCAGCAGTGAGCTGGCGGGGAACACTGAAGCTTTCTTT; cdr3_aa: CASSELAGNTEAFF
d_call: -; clone_size: -; v_call: TRBV6-1; j_call: TRBJ1-1; cdr3_nt: TGTGCCAGCAGTGAAGTTGGGACATCGAAGGCTGAAGCTTTCTTT; cdr3_aa: CASSEVGTSKAEAFF
d_call: TRBD1; clone_size: -; v_call: TRBV7-9; j_call: TRBJ2-3; cdr3_nt: TGTGCCAGCAGCTCGAGGACAGGGAGTGGTGTCACAGATACGCAGTATTTT; cdr3_aa: CASSSRTGSGVTDTQYF
d_call: -; clone_size: -; v_call: TRBV9; j_call: TRBJ2-5; cdr3_nt: TGTGCCAGCAGCGGGTCTGGGCCGCATCAAGAGACCCAGTACTTC; cdr3_aa: CASSGSGPHQETQYF
d_call: -; clone_size: once; v_call: TRBV6-5; j_call: TRBJ1-4; cdr3_nt: TGTGCCAGCACGAGAGACGGGGAAAAACTGTTTTTT; cdr3_aa: CASTRDGEKLFF
d_call: -; clone_size: once; v_call: TRBV6-1; j_call: TRBJ2-5; cdr3_nt: TGTGCCAGCATGCGCACATGGGGGCGGGAAGAGACCCAGTACTTC; cdr3_aa: CASMRTWGREETQYF
d_call: -; clone_size: -; v_call: TRBV5-4; j_call: TRBJ2-3; cdr3_nt: TGTGCCAGCAGCTTGACAGGGAAAACAGATACGCAGTATTTT; cdr3_aa: CASSLTGKTDTQYF
d_call: -; clone_size: -; v_call: TRBV4-2; j_call: TRBJ1-4; cdr3_nt: TGTGCCAGCAGCCAAGAGGGCCAGTTCGAGAAAAAACTGTTTTTT; cdr3_aa: CASSQEGQFEKKLFF
d_call: -; clone_size: few; v_call: TRBV18; j_call: TRBJ2-4; cdr3_nt: TGTGCCAGCTCACCCGCGGGGCTAGCCAAAAACATTCAGTACTTC; cdr3_aa: CASSPAGLAKNIQYF
d_call: -; clone_size: once; v_call: TRBV6-5; j_call: TRBJ1-1; cdr3_nt: TGTGCCAGCACCGCCCCAGGGACACGCGAAGCTTTCTTT; cdr3_aa: CASTAPGTREAFF
d_call: -; clone_size: -; v_call: TRBV28; j_call: TRBJ1-4; cdr3_nt: TGTGCCAGCACCGGGGGGGCTGGATTTGAAAAACTGTTTTTT; cdr3_aa: CASTGGAGFEKLFF